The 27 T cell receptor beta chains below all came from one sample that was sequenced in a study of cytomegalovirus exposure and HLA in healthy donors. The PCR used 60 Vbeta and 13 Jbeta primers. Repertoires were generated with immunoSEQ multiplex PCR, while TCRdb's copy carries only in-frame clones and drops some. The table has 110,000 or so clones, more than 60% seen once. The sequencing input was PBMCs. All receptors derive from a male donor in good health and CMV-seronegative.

The DNA for the CDR3 is TGTGCCAGCAGCCGGTGGACCGGGACTAGCGGGCAGAATGAGCAGTTCTTC. It codes for CASSRWTGTSGQNEQFF. This sequence joins TRBV14 and TRBJ2-1; 12 nucleotides agree with TRBD2. This CDR3 spans 17 amino acids. Germline assignment: CDR1 SGHDN and CDR2 FVKESK. V trimming: 4 bases; J trimming: 7 bases; junction bases outside the gene matches: 11.

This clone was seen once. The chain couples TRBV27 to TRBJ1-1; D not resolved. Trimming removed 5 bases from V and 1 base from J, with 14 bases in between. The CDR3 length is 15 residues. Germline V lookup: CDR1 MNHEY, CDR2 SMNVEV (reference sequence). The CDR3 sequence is CASSPRGKENTEAFF. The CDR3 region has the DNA TGTGCCAGCAGTCCCCGTGGCAAAGAGAACACTGAAGCTTTCTTT.

For the CDR3, the DNA is TGCAGCGGTGGCCCGGTGGTATTAAGGAGCCCTAACGGCCCCCAGCATTTT. Its translation is CSGGPVVLRSPNGPQHF. J is TRBJ1-5 and V is TRBV29-1; no clear D. V was trimmed by 7 bases and J by 10 bases, leaving 32 bases between them. The CDR3 extends over 17 amino acids. Germline-derived CDR1 and CDR2 are SQVTM and ANQGSEA.

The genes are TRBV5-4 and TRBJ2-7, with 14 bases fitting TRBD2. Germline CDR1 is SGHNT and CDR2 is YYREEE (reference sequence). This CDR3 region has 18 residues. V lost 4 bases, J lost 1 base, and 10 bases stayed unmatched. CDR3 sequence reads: CASSIAGTSGGYSYEQYF. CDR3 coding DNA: TGTGCCAGCAGCATAGCCGGGACTAGCGGGGGCTATTCCTACGAGCAGTACTTC.

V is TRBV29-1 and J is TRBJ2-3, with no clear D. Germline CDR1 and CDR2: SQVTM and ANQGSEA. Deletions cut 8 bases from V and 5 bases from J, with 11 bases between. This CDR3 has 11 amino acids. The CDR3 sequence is CSSTTQDTQYF. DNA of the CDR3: TGCAGCTCAACAACCCAAGATACGCAGTATTTT.

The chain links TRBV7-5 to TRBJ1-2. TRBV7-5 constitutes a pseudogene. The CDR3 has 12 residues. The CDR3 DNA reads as TGTGCCAGAACCATAGGAGTTGCTGGCTACACCTTC. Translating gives CARTIGVAGYTF.

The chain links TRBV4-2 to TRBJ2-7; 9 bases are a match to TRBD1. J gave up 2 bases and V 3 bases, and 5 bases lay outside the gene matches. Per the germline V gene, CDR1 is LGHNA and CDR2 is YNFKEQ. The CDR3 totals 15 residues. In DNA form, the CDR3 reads TGTGCCAGCAGCCACCGACAGGGGGGGGCCTACGAGCAGTACTTC. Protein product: CASSHRQGGAYEQYF.

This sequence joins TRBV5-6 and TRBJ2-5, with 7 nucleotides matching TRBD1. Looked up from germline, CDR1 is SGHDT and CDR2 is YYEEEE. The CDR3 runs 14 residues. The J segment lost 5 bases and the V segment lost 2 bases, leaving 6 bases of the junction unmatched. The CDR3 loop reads CASSFYRGQETQYF. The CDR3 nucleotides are TGTGCCAGCAGCTTTTACAGGGGTCAGGAGACCCAGTACTTC.

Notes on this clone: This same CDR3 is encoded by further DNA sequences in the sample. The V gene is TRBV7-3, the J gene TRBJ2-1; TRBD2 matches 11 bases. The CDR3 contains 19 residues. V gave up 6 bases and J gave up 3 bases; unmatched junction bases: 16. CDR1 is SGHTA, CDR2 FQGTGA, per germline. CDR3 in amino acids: CASRGGTSGSIGGYNEQFF. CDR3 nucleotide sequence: TGTGCCAGCAGGGGAGGTACTAGCGGGAGCATAGGGGGCTACAATGAGCAGTTCTTC.

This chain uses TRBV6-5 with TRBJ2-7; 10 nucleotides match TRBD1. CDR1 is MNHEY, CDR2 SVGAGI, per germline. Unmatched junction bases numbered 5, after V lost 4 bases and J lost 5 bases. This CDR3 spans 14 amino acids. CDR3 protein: CASSFGQGGDEQYF. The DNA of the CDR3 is TGTGCCAGCAGTTTTGGACAGGGGGGCGACGAGCAGTACTTC.

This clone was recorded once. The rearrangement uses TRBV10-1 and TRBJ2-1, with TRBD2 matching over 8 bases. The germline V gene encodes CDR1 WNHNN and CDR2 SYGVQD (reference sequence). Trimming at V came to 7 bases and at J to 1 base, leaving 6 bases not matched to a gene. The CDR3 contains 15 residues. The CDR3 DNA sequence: TGCGCCAGCAAAAGGCGGGAGGATTCCTACAATGAGCAGTTCTTC. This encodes CASKRREDSYNEQFF.

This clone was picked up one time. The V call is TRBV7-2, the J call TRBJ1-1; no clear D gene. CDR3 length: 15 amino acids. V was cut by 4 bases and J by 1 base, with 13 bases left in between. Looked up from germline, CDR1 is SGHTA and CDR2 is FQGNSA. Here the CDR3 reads CASSSMGVWNTEAFF. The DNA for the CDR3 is TGTGCCAGCAGCTCAATGGGAGTGTGGAACACTGAAGCTTTCTTT.

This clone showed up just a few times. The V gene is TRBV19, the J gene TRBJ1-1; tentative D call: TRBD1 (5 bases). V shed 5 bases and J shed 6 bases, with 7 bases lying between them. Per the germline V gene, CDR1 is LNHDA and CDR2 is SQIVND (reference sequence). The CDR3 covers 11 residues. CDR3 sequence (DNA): TGTGCCAGTAGTTTGGGGCCTGAAGCTTTCTTT. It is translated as CASSLGPEAFF.

The CDR3 coding sequence is TGTGCCTGGAGTGCGGGACATCGCTACGAGCAGTACTTC. This gives the protein CAWSAGHRYEQYF. This chain links TRBV30 with TRBJ2-7; possibly TRBD1 for D (6 bases). Trimming pared 1 base from V and 3 bases from J, leaving 10 bases between. The CDR3 sequence is 13 residues long. Germline V gives CDR1 GTSNPN, CDR2 SVGIG (reference sequence).

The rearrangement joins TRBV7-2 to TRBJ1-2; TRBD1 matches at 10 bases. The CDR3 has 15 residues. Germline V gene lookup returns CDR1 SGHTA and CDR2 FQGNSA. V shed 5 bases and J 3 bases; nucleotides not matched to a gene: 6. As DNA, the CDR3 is TGTGCCAGCAGCCCGGGACAGGGGCACGACTATGGCTACACCTTC. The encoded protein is CASSPGQGHDYGYTF.

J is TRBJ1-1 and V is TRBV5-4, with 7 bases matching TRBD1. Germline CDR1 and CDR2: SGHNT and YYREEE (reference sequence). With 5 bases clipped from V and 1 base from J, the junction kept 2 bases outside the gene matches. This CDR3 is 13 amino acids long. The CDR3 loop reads CASRRQGNTEAFF. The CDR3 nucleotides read TGTGCCAGCAGGAGACAGGGGAACACTGAAGCTTTCTTT.

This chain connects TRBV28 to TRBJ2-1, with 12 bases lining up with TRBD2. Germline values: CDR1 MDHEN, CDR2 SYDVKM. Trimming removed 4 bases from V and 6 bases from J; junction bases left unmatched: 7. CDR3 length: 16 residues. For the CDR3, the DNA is TGTGCCAGCAGTTCCTCTAGCGGGAGGGCCTCCAATGAGCAGTTCTTC. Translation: CASSSSSGRASNEQFF.

In DNA, the CDR3 is TGTGCCAGCAGTTTCGGGTCTAGCAATCAGCCCCAGCATTTT. It encodes CASSFGSSNQPQHF. The V gene is TRBV9, the J gene TRBJ1-5; no reliable D call. Germline CDR1 is SGDLS and CDR2 is YYNGEE. This CDR3 is built from 14 residues. V was cut by 5 bases and J by 0 bases, with 9 bases left in between.

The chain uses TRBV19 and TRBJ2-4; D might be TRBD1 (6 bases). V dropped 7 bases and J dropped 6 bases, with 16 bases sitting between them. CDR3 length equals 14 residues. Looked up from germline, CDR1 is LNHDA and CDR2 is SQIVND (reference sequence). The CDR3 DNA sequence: TGTGCCAGTATCCCGACAGGCGAGGCAAACATTCAGTACTTC. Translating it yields CASIPTGEANIQYF.

The CDR3 nucleotides read TGCGCCAGCAGCTTGGCCCCAGCGGGCAATGAGCAGTTCTTC. Translation gives CASSLAPAGNEQFF. This chain joins TRBV5-1 and TRBJ2-1; D is perhaps TRBD2 (6 bases). Looked up from germline, CDR1 is SGHRS and CDR2 is YFSETQ. Between the trimmed V and J ends, which lost 0 bases and 6 bases, there was a span of 10 bases. The CDR3 has 14 residues.

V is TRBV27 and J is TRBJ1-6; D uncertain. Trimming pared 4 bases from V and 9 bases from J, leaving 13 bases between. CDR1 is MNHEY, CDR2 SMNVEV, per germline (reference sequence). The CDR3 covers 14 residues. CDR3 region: CASSSPGKGSPLHF. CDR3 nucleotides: TGTGCCAGCAGTTCCCCGGGGAAAGGTTCACCCCTCCACTTT.

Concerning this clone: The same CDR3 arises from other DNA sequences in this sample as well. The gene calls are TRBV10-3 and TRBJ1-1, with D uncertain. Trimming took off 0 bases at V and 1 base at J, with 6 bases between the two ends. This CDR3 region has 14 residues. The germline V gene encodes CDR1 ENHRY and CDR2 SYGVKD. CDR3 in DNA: TGTGCCATCAGTGAGTCGGGCCCGAACACTGAAGCTTTCTTT. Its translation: CAISESGPNTEAFF.

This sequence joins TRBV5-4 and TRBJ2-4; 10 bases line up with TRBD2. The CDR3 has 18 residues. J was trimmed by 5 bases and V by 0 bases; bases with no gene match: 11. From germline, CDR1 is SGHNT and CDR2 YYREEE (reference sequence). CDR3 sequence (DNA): TGTGCCAGCAGCTTGGAGACCCTAGCGGGAGCCGGGGAAAACATTCAGTACTTC. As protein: CASSLETLAGAGENIQYF.

Written as DNA, the CDR3 is TGTGCCAGCAGCTTAGACGGGGGGGGACTCTCCTACGAGCAGTACTTC. This translates into CASSLDGGGLSYEQYF. This rearrangement joins TRBV7-2 to TRBJ2-7, with 8 nucleotides matching TRBD2. Germline CDR1 SGHTA, CDR2 FQGNSA. V lost 1 base to trimming and J lost 0 bases; unmatched junction nucleotides: 5. The CDR3 contains 16 residues.

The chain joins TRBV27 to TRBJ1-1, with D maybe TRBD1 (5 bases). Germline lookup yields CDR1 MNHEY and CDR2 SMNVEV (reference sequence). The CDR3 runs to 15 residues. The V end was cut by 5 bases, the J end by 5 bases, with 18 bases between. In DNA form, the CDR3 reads TGTGCCAGCAGTCCAACGACGGGGGGGAGGACTGAAGCTTTCTTT. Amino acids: CASSPTTGGRTEAFF.

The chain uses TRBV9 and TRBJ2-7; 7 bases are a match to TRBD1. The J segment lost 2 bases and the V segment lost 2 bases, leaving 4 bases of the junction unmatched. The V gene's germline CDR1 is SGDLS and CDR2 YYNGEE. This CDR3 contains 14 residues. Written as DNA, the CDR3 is TGTGCCAGCAGCGTCCGGGACAGAGCCTACGAGCAGTACTTC. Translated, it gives CASSVRDRAYEQYF.

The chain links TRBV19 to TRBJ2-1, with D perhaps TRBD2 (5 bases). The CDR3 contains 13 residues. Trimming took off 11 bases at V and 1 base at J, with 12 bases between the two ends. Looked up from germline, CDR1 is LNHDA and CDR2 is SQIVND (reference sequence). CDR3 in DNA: TGTGCCGTACGAGCGGTTTCCTACAATGAGCAGTTCTTC. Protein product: CAVRAVSYNEQFF.